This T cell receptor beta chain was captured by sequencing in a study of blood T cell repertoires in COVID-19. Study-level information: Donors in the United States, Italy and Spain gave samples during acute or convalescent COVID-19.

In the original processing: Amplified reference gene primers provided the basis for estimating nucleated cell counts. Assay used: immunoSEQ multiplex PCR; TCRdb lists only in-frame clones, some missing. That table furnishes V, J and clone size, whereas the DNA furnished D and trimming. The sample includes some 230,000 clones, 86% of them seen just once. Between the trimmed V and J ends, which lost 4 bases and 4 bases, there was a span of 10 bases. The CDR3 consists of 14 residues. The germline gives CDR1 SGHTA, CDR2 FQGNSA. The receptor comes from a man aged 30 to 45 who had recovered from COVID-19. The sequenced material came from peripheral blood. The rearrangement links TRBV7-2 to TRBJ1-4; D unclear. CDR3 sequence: CASSSPSNNEKLFF. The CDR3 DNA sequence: TGTGCCAGCAGCTCCCCTTCTAATAATGAAAAACTGTTTTTT.